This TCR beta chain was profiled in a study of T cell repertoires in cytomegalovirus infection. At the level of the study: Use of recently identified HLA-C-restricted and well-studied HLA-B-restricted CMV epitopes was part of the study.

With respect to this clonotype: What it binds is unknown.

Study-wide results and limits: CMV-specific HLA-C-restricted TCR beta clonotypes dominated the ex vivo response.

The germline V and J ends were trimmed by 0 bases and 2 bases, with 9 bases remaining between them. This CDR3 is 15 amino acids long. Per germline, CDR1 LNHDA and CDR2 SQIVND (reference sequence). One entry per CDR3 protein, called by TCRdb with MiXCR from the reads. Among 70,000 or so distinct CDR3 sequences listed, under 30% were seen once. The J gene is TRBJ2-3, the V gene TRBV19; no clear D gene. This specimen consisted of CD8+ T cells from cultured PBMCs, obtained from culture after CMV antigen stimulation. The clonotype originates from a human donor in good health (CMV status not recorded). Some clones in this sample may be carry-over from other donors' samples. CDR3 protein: CASSIDSPFTDTQYF. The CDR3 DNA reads TGTGCCAGTAGTATAGACAGTCCTTTCACAGATACGCAGTATTTT.